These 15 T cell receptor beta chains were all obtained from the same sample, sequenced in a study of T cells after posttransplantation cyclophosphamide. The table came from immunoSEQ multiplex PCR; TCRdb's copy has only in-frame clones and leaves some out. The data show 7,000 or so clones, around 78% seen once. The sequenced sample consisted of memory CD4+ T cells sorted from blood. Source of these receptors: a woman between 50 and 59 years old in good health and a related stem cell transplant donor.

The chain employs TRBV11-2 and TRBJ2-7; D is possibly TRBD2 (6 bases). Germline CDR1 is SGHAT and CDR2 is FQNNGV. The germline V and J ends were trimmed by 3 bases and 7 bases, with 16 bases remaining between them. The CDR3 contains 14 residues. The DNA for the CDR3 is TGTGCCAGCAGCTTTCCTGTCGGAGGGAATGAGCAGTACTTC. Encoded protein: CASSFPVGGNEQYF.

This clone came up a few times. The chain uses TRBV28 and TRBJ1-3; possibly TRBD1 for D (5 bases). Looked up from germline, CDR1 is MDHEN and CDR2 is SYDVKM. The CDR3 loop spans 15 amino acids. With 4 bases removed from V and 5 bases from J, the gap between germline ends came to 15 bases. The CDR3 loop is CASSSAGQGRNTIYF. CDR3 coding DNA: TGTGCCAGCAGTTCGGCGGGGCAGGGCAGAAACACCATATATTTT.

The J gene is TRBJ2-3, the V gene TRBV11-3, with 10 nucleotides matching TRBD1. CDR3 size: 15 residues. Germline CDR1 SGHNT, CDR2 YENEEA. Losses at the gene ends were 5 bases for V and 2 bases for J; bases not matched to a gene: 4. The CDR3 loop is CASSRGTGVTDTQYF. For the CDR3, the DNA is TGTGCCAGCAGCCGTGGGACAGGGGTCACAGATACGCAGTATTTT.

CDR3 DNA: TGTGCCAGTAGTCCACAGGGCCCGGTGAACACTGAAGCTTTCTTT. As protein: CASSPQGPVNTEAFF. V is TRBV19 and J is TRBJ1-1; possibly TRBD1 for D (6 bases). The CDR3 is 15 residues long. V gave up 5 bases and J gave up 0 bases, with 13 bases separating them. Germline V gene sequence: CDR1 LNHDA, CDR2 SQIVND (reference sequence). Complete variable domain (other parts from reference TRBV19 and TRBJ1-1): DGGITQSPKYLFRKEGQNVTLSCEQNLNHDAMYWYRQDPGQGLRLIYYSQIVNDFQKGDIAEGYSVSREKKESFPLTVTSAQKNPTAFYLCASSPQGPVNTEAFFGQGTRLTVV.

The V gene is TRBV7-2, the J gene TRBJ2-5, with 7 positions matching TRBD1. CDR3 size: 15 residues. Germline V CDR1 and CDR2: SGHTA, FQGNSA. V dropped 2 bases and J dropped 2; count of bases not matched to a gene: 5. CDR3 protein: CASSLTGTEQETQYF. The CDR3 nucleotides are TGTGCCAGCAGCTTAACTGGGACAGAACAAGAGACCCAGTACTTC.

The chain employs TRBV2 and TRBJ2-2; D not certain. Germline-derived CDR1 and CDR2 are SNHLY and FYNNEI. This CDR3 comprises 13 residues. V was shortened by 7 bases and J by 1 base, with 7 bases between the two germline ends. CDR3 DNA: TGTGCCAGCACCCAGGAGAACACCGGGGAGCTGTTTTTT. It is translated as CASTQENTGELFF.

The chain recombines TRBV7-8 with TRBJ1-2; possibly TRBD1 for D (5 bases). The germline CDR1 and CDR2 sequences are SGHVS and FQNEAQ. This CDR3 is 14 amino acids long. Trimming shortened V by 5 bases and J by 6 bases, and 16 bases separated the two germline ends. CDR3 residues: CASSQGGRIHGYTF. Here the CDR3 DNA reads TGTGCCAGCAGCCAGGGAGGTAGAATCCATGGCTACACCTTC.

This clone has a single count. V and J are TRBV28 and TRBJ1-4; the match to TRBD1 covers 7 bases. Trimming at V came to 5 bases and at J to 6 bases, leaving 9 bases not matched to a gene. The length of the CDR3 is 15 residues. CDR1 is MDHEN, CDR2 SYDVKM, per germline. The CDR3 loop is CASSLNRGLYEKLFF. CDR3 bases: TGTGCCAGCAGTCTCAACAGGGGACTGTATGAAAAACTGTTTTTT. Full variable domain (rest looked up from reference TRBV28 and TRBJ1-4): DVKVTQSSRYLVKRTGEKVFLECVQDMDHENMFWYRQDPGLGLRLIYFSYDVKMKEKGDIPEGYSVSREKKERFSLILESASTNQTSMYLCASSLNRGLYEKLFFGSGTQLSVL.

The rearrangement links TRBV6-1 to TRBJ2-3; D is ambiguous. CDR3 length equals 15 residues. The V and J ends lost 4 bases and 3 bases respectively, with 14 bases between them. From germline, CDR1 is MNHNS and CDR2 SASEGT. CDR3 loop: CASSAPAEGTDTQYF. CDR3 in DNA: TGTGCCAGCAGTGCCCCTGCGGAAGGAACAGATACGCAGTATTTT.

This CDR3 reads CASSNGPSSSYEQYF. The CDR3 DNA is TGTGCCAGCTCAAATGGGCCCTCAAGCTCCTACGAGCAGTACTTC. V is TRBV18 and J is TRBJ2-5; no firm D call. The J call may be faulty, since TRBJ2-7 better matches the DNA end. Germline V gene sequence: CDR1 KGHSH, CDR2 LQKENI. This CDR3 is 15 amino acids long.

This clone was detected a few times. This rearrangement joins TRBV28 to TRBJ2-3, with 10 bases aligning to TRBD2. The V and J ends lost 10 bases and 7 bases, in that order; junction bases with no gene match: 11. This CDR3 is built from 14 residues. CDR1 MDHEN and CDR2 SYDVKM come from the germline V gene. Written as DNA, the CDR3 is TGTGCCACCCCCCTAGCGGGAGACCCTAATACGCAGTATTTT. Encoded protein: CATPLAGDPNTQYF.

The CDR3 DNA reads TGTGCCAGCAGCCAACGCGACGGAGGAGAGACCCAGTACTTC. Its protein product is CASSQRDGGETQYF. The rearrangement uses TRBV4-2 and TRBJ2-5; D might be TRBD2 (5 bases). This CDR3 has 14 amino acids. Trimming shortened V by 2 bases and J by 4 bases, and 11 bases separated the two germline ends. Germline-derived CDR1 and CDR2 are LGHNA and YNFKEQ.

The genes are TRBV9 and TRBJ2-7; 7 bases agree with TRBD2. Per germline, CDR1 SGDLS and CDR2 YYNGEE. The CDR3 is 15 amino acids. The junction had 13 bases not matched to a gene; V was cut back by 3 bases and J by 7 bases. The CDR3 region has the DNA TGTGCCAGCAGCGGCCGGGACTACCGACCCGGAGAGCAGTACTTC. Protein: CASSGRDYRPGEQYF.

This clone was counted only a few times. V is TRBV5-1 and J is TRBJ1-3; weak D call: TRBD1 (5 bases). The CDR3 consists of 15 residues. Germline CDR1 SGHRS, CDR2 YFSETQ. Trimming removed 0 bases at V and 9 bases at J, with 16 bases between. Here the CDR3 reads CASSLGRVNSGTIYF. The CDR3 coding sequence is TGCGCCAGCAGCTTGGGCAGGGTGAATTCTGGCACCATATATTTT.

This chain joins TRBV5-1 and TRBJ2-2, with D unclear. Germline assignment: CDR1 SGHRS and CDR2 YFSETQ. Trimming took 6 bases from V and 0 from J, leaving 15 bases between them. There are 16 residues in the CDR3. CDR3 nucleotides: TGCGCCAGCATGCCAGGATCCAATTCGAACACCGGGGAGCTGTTTTTT. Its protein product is CASMPGSNSNTGELFF.